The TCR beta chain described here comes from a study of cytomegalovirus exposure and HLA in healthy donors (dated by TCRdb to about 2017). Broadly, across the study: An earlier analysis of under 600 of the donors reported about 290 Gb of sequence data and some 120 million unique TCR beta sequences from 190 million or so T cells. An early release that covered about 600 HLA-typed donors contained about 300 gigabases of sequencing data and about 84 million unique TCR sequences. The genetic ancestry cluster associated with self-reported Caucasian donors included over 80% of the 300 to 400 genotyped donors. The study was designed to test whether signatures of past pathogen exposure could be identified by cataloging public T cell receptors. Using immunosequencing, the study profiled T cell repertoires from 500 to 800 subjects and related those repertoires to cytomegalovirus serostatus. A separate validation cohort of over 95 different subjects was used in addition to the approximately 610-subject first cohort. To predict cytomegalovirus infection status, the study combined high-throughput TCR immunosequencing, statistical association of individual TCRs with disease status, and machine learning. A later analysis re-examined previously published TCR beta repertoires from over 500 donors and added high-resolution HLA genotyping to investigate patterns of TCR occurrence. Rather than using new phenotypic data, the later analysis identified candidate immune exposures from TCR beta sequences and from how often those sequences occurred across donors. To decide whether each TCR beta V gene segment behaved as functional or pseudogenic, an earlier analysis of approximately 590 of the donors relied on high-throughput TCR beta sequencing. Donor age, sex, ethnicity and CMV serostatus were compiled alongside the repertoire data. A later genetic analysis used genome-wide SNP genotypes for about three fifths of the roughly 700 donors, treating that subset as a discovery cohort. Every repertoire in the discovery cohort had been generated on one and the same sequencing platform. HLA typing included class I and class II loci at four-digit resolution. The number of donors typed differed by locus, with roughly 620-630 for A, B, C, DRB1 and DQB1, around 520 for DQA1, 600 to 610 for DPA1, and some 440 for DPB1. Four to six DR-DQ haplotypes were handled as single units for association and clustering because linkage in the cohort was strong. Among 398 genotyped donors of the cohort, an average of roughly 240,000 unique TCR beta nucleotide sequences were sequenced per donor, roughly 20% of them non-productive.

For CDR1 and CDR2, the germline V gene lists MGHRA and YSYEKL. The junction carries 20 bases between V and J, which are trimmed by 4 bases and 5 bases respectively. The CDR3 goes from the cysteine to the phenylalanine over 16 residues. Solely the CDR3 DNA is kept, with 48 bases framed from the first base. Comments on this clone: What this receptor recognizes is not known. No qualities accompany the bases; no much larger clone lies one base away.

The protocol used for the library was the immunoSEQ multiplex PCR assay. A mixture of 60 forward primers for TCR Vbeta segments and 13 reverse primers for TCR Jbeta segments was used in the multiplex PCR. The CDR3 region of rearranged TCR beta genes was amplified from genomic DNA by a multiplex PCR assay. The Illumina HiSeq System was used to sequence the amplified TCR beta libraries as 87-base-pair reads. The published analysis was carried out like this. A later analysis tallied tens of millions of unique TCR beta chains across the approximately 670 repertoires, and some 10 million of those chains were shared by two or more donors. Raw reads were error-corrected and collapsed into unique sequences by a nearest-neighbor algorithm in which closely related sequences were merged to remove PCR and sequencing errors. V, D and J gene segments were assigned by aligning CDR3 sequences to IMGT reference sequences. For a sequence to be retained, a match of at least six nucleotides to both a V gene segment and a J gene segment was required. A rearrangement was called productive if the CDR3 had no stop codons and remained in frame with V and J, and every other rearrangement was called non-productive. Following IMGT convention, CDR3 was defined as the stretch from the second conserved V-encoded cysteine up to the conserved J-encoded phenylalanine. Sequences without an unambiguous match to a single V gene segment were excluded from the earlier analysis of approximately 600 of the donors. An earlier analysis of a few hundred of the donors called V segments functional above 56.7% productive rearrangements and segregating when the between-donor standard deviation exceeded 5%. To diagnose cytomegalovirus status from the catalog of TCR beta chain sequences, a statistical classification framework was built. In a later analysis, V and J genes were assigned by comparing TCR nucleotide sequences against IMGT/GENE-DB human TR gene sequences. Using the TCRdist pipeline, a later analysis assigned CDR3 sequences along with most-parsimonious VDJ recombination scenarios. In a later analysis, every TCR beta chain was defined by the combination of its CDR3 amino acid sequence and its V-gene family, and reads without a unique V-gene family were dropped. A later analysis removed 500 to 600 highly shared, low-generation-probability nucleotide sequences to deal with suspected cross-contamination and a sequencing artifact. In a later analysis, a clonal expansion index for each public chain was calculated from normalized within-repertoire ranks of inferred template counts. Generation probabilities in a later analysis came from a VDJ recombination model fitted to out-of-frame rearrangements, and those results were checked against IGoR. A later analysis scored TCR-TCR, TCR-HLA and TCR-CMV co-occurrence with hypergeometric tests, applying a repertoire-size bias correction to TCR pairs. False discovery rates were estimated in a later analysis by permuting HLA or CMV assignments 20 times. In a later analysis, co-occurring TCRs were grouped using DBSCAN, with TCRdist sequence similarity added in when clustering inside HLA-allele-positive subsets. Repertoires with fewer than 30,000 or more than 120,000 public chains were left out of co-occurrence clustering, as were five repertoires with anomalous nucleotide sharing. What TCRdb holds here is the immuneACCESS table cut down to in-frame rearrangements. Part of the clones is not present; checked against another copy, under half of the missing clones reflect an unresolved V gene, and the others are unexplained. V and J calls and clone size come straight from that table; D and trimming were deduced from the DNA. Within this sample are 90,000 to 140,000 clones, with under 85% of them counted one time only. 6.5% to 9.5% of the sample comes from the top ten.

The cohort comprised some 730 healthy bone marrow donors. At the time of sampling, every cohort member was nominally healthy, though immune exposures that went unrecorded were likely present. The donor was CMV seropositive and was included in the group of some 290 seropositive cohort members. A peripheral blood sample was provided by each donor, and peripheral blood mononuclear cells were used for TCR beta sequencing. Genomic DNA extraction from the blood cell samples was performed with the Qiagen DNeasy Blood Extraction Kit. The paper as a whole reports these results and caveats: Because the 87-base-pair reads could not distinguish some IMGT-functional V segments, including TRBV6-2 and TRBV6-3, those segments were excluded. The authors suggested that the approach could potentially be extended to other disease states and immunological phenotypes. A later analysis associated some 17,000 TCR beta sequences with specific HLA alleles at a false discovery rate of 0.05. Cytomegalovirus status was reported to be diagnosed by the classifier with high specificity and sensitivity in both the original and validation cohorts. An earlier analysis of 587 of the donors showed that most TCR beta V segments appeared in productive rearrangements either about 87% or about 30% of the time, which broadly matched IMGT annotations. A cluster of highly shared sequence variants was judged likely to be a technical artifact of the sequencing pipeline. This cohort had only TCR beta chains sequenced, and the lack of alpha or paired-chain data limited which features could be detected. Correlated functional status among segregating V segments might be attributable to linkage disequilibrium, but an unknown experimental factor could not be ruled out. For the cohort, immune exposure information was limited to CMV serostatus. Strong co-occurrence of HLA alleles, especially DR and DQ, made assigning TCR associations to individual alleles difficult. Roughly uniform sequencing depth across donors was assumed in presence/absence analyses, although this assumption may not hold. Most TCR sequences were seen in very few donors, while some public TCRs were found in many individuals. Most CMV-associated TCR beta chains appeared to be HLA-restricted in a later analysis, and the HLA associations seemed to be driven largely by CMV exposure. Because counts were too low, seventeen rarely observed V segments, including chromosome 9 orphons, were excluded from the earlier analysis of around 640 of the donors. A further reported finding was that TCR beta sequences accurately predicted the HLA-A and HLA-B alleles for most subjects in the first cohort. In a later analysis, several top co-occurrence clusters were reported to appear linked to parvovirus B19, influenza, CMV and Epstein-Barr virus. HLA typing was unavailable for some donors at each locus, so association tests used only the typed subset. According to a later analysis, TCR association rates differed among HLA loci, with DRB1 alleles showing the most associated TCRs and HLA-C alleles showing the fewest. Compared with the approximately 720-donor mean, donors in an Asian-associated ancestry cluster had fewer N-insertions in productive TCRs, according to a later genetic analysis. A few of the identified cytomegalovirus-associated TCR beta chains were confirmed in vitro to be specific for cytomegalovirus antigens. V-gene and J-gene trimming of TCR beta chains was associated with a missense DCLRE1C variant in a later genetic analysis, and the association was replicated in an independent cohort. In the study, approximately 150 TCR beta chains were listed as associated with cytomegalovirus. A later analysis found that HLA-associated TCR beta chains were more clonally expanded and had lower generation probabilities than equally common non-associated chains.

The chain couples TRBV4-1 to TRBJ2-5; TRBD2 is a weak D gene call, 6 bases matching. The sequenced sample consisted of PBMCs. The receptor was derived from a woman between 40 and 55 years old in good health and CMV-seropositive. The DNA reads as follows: TGCGCCAGCAGCCTGGGTCAGGGACCGGGGGAGGAGACCCAGTACTTC. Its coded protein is CASSLGQGPGEETQYF.